Listed here are 14 T cell receptor beta chains from one sample, sequenced in a study of T cell responses to AZD1222 COVID-19 vaccine. The protocol was immunoSEQ multiplex PCR, while the TCRdb copy is restricted to in-frame clones and leaves out a portion. The data hold 95,000 to 150,000 clones, with about nine tenths observed a single time. Sequencing used peripheral blood, obtained 28 days after the second AZD1222 dose. The receptors stem from an adult who received the AZD1222 COVID-19 vaccine.

The chain links TRBV12-5 to TRBJ1-1; D uncertain. This CDR3 region has 15 residues. Germline CDR1 reads LGHNT; CDR2 reads FRNRAP. The germline V and J ends were trimmed by 1 base and 4 bases, with 13 bases remaining between them. CDR3 residues: CASGLGSGEGTEAFF. CDR3 in DNA: TGTGCTAGTGGTTTGGGGTCCGGGGAGGGCACTGAAGCTTTCTTT.

This sequence joins TRBV6-2 or TRBV6-3 and TRBJ1-2, with 9 bases identical to TRBD1. V lost 3 bases and J lost 7; bases outside the gene matches: 9. CDR1 is MNHEY, CDR2 SVGEGT, per germline. This CDR3 has 15 residues. CDR3 DNA: TGTGCCAGCAGTTATGGGACAGGGACCTTCGGTGGCTACACCTTC. Translation gives CASSYGTGTFGGYTF.

V gene TRBV5-5 combines with J gene TRBJ2-3, with 9 bases matching TRBD2. Trimming at V came to 0 bases and at J to 1 base, leaving 3 bases not matched to a gene. CDR1 is SGHKS and CDR2 is YYEKEE in the germline V gene (reference sequence). The CDR3 length is 16 residues. In nucleotides, the CDR3 is TGTGCCAGCAGCTTGGTGACTAGCGGACGCACAGATACGCAGTATTTT. It yields the protein CASSLVTSGRTDTQYF.

The chain has TRBV3-1 (or the pseudogene TRBV3-2) and TRBJ1-1; TRBD1 might be the D (6 bases). The germline gives CDR1 LGHDT, CDR2 YNNKEL (reference sequence). The CDR3 has 15 residues. V lost 5 bases and J lost 4, with 17 bases in between. The DNA of the CDR3 is TGTGCCAGCAGCTCGTACAGGGCCGGGGGCACTGAAGCTTTCTTT. It yields the protein CASSSYRAGGTEAFF.

This clone was observed a few times. This chain connects TRBV30 to TRBJ1-6; D is ambiguous. Germline V gene sequence: CDR1 GTSNPN, CDR2 SVGIG (reference sequence). This CDR3 has 13 amino acids. V lost 3 bases and J 2 bases, leaving 5 bases between the germline ends. CDR3 DNA sequence: TGTGCCTGGAGCCGTCCCTATAATTCACCCCTCCACTTT. It encodes CAWSRPYNSPLHF.

V gene TRBV9 combines with J gene TRBJ1-3, with D possibly matching TRBD1 (6 bases). CDR1 and CDR2 from the germline V gene are SGDLS and YYNGEE. Trimming took off 4 bases at V and 2 bases at J, with 13 bases between the two ends. The CDR3 spans 15 residues. The DNA for the CDR3 is TGTGCCAGCAGCTCTGGGGGCGGCGCTGGAAACACCATATATTTT. Translation gives CASSSGGGAGNTIYF.

The chain carries TRBV6-2 or TRBV6-3 and TRBJ1-1; D possibly corresponds to TRBD1 (5 bases). V lost 2 bases and J 8 bases, leaving 9 bases between the germline ends. Germline V lookup: CDR1 MNHEY, CDR2 SVGEGT. CDR3 length: 12 residues. This CDR3 reads CASSYGAREAFF. The CDR3 DNA sequence: TGTGCCAGCAGTTACGGGGCCAGGGAAGCTTTCTTT.

The chain has TRBV19 and TRBJ2-6; 12 bases map to TRBD1. J was trimmed by 2 bases and V by 1 base; bases with no gene match: 3. Germline V gene lookup returns CDR1 LNHDA and CDR2 SQIVND (reference sequence). This CDR3 has 18 residues. The CDR3 DNA is TGTGCCAGTAGTATAGGCGGGACAGGGGGCGCTGGGGCCAACGTCCTGACTTTC. It specifies CASSIGGTGGAGANVLTF.

The gene calls are TRBV6-5 and TRBJ2-6; D perhaps matches TRBD2 (5 bases). CDR1 and CDR2 from the germline V gene are MNHEY and SVGAGI. Trimming removed 4 bases at V and 4 bases at J, with 14 bases between. There are 16 residues in the CDR3. CDR3 nucleotide sequence: TGTGCCAGCAGTTGGCGCGTGGAGGTCGGGGCCAACGTCCTGACTTTC. Amino acid sequence: CASSWRVEVGANVLTF.

This clone showed up just a few times. The J gene is TRBJ2-7, the V gene TRBV6-2 or TRBV6-3; D possibly matches TRBD1 or TRBD2 (5 bases each). The CDR3 covers 15 residues. Trimming took 2 bases from V and 0 from J, leaving 11 bases between them. Germline CDR1 MNHEY, CDR2 SVGEGT. CDR3 bases: TGTGCCAGCAGTTACCTTGGGACCGGCTCCTACGAGCAGTACTTC. Its translation: CASSYLGTGSYEQYF.

J is TRBJ2-3 and V is TRBV4-3, with D unclear. The CDR3 spans 14 residues. V was trimmed by 0 bases and J by 1 base, leaving 5 bases between them. Germline CDR1 and CDR2: LGHNA and YSLEER. As DNA, the CDR3 is TGCGCCAGCAGCCAAGAGGCTCGCACAGATACGCAGTATTTT. Residues: CASSQEARTDTQYF.

The rearrangement uses TRBV5-1 and TRBJ2-7; 7 bases fit TRBD2. Germline CDR1 is SGHRS and CDR2 is YFSETQ. This CDR3 has 15 residues. V shed 4 bases and J 0 bases; nucleotides not matched to a gene: 7. CDR3 bases: TGCGCCAGCAGCCTACTCGGGGGGATCTCCTACGAGCAGTACTTC. Its translation: CASSLLGGISYEQYF.

CDR3 DNA: TGTGCCAGCAGCTTAGATCCTAGCTCGGATGAGCAGTTCTTC. This codes for CASSLDPSSDEQFF. This chain joins TRBV11-3 and TRBJ2-1; perhaps TRBD2 as D (5 bases). CDR3 length equals 14 residues. Germline V lookup: CDR1 SGHNT, CDR2 YENEEA. V was clipped by 0 bases and J by 8 bases, with 11 bases between them.

This clone has only a few counts. The V gene is TRBV15, the J gene TRBJ1-4; 9 nucleotides line up with TRBD1. The CDR3 runs 16 residues. Germline V gene lookup returns CDR1 LNHNV and CDR2 YYDKDF (reference sequence). The V and J ends lost 3 bases and 5 bases, in that order; junction bases with no gene match: 7. In nucleotides, the CDR3 is TGTGCCACCAGCAGCCCAACAGGGGGCCCCAATGAAAAACTGTTTTTT. This codes for CATSSPTGGPNEKLFF.